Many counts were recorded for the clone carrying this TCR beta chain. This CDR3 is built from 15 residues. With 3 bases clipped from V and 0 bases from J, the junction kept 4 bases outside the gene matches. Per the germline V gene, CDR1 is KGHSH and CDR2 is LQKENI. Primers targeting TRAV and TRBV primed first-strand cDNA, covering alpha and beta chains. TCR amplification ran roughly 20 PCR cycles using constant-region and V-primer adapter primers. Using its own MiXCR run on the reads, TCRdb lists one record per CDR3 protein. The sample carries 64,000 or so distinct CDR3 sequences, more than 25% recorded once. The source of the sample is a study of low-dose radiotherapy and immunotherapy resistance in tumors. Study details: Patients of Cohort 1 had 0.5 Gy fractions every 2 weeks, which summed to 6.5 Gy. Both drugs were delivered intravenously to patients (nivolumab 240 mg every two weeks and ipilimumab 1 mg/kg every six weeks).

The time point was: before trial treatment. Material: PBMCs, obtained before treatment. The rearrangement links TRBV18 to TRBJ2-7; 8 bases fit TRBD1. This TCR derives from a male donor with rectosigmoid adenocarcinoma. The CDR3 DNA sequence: TGTGCCAGCTCACCGGACAGGGTAAGCTCCTACGAGCAGTACTTC. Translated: CASSPDRVSSYEQYF.